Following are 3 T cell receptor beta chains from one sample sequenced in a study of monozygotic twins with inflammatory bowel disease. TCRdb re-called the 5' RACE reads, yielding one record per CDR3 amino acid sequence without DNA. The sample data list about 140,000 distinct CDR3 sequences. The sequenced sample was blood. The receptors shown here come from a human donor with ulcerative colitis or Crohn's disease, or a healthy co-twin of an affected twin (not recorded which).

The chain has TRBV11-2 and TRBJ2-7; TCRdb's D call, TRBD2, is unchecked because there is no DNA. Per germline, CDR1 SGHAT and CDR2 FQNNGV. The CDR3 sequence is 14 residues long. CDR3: CASSSGTSGYEQYF. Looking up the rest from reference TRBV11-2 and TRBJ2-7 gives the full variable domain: EAGVAQSPRYKIIEKRQSVAFWCNPISGHATLYWYQQILGQGPKLLIQFQNNGVVDDSQLPKDRFSAERLKGVDSTLKIQPAKLEDSAVYLCASSSGTSGYEQYFGPGTRLTVT.

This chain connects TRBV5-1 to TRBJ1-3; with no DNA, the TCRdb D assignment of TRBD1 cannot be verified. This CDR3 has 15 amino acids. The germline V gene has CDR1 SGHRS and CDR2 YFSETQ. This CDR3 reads CASSLQGDAGNTIYF.

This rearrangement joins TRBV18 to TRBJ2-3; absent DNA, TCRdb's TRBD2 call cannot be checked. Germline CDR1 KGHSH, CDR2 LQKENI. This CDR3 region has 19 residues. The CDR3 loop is CASSPGTRRAGAFTDTQYF.